This TCR beta chain was documented in a study of cytomegalovirus exposure and HLA in healthy donors. For this clone: Its antigen is not known.

Trimming took 5 bases from V and 5 from J, leaving 22 bases between them. Germline values: CDR1 SGHTA, CDR2 FQGNSA. This CDR3 is 17 amino acids long. General study findings and limits: Exclusion as indistinguishable affected some V segments, including TRBV6-2 and TRBV6-3. Presence/absence analyses supposed approximately even sequencing depth among donors. The study flagged about 150 TCR beta chains as cytomegalovirus-associated.

It was with 60 Vbeta and 13 Jbeta primers that the PCR ran. TCRdb's table, derived via immunoSEQ multiplex PCR, lists solely in-frame clones and lacks some. Of around 130,000 clones in the sample, roughly 82% were seen once. This clonotype originated in a woman under 30 in good health and CMV-seronegative. The rearrangement uses TRBV7-2 and TRBJ2-1, with a tentative D call TRBD2 (6 bases). The sample consisted of PBMCs. Here the CDR3 reads CASSRIALTGANNEQFF. The DNA for the CDR3 is TGTGCCAGCAGCCGAATTGCCCTTACGGGAGCTAACAATGAGCAGTTCTTC.